A selection of T cell receptor beta chains follows, all from one sample in a study of beta chain features in type 1 diabetes. TCRdb's table, derived via immunoSEQ multiplex PCR, lists solely in-frame clones and lacks some. This table has around 300,000 clones, 15% appearing once. The sequenced material came from naive CD4+ T cells from blood. These receptors all come from a man between 18 and 35 years old with type 1 diabetes. The CDR3 runs from the conserved cysteine through the conserved F or W. The order of the fields is clone size, J gene, D gene, V gene, CDR3 DNA, CDR3 protein. The D gene is left open where the match is weak. A row's size may be missing; if present it is once, few, many or a size class.

size: few
J: TRBJ2-1
D: TRBD2
V: TRBV5-1
DNA: TGCGCCAGCAGCTTCGCGGGAGGGCCGAGGAATGAGCAGTTCTTC
CDR3: CASSFAGGPRNEQFF

size: few
J: TRBJ2-1
D: -
V: TRBV5-1
DNA: TGCGCCAGCAGCTTTCCAGGGACTGCGAGCTCCTACAATGAGCAGTTCTTC
CDR3: CASSFPGTASSYNEQFF

size: -
J: TRBJ2-3
D: TRBD2
V: TRBV4-3
DNA: TGCGCCAGCAGCCAAGGAGCGGGGAGTAGCACAGATACGCAGTATTTT
CDR3: CASSQGAGSSTDTQYF

size: -
J: TRBJ2-1
D: -
V: TRBV7-8
DNA: TGTGCCAGCAGCACCCTTGGGGCGAACGAGCAGTTCTTC
CDR3: CASSTLGANEQFF

size: few
J: TRBJ2-1
D: TRBD2
V: TRBV18
DNA: TGTGCCAGCTCACCACCGGTCACTAGCGGGGTCTCCTACAATGAGCAGTTCTTC
CDR3: CASSPPVTSGVSYNEQFF

size: -
J: TRBJ1-5
D: TRBD1
V: TRBV28
DNA: TGTGCCAGCAACCGACAGGGGGGTCAGCCCCAGCATTTT
CDR3: CASNRQGGQPQHF

size: few
J: TRBJ2-5
D: TRBD2
V: TRBV27
DNA: TGTGCCAGCAGTAGCAATCGGGGGGGCCAGGAGACCCAGTACTTC
CDR3: CASSSNRGGQETQYF

size: -
J: TRBJ2-7
D: TRBD1
V: TRBV29-1
DNA: TGCAGCGTCGAGAGCCTGACAGGGGGTGTATACGAGCAGTACTTC
CDR3: CSVESLTGGVYEQYF

size: -
J: TRBJ1-2
D: -
V: TRBV6-5
DNA: TGTGCCAGCAGTTACGGGGGGGGCTATGGCTACACCTTC
CDR3: CASSYGGGYGYTF

size: few
J: TRBJ2-3
D: -
V: TRBV2
DNA: TGTGCCAGCAGCTCCACCTCGACTGCCAGTACGCAGTATTTT
CDR3: CASSSTSTASTQYF

size: few
J: TRBJ2-3
D: -
V: TRBV5-1
DNA: TGCGCCAGCAGCTTGGGCAGGGAAGGAGATACGCAGTATTTT
CDR3: CASSLGREGDTQYF

size: -
J: TRBJ2-7
D: TRBD2
V: TRBV6-5
DNA: TGTGCCAGCAGGGATAGCGGGAGCTCCTACGAGCAGTACTTC
CDR3: CASRDSGSSYEQYF

size: -
J: TRBJ1-6
D: TRBD1
V: TRBV30
DNA: TGTGCCTGGGGGGACAGCGGCGCACGATCCCTCCACTTT
CDR3: CAWGDSGARSLHF

size: few
J: TRBJ2-7
D: TRBD2
V: TRBV5-4
DNA: TGTGCCACGGCTAGCGGGGGTTCGATCTACGAGCAGTACTTC
CDR3: CATASGGSIYEQYF

size: -
J: TRBJ1-4
D: TRBD1
V: TRBV15
DNA: TGTGCCACCAGCAGACCGGGACAGGGAAGTGAAAAACTGTTTTTT
CDR3: CATSRPGQGSEKLFF

size: -
J: TRBJ2-7
D: -
V: TRBV5-1
DNA: TGCGCCAGCAGCTTGGCTCTATCGATCGGGGGCGAGCAGTACTTC
CDR3: CASSLALSIGGEQYF

size: few
J: TRBJ2-1
D: TRBD2
V: TRBV7-2
DNA: TGTGCCAGCAGCTGGACTAGCGGGAGCCTCTACAATGAGCAGTTCTTC
CDR3: CASSWTSGSLYNEQFF

size: few
J: TRBJ2-7
D: -
V: TRBV11-2
DNA: TGTGCCAGCAGCTTAGTCGCAACAGGCTACGAGCAGTACTTC
CDR3: CASSLVATGYEQYF

size: few
J: TRBJ2-5
D: TRBD1
V: TRBV4-3
DNA: TGCGCCAGCAGCCAAGATTATAGGCCAGGGGGAAGGGAGACCCAGTACTTC
CDR3: CASSQDYRPGGRETQYF

size: few
J: TRBJ2-7
D: -
V: TRBV28
DNA: TGTGCCAGCAGCCCCCGGGACTTAGCCTACGAGCAGTACTTC
CDR3: CASSPRDLAYEQYF

size: -
J: TRBJ1-6
D: -
V: TRBV19
DNA: TGTGCCAGTAGTACCAGTGACAGATCCTATAATTCACCCCTCCACTTT
CDR3: CASSTSDRSYNSPLHF

size: few
J: TRBJ2-7
D: TRBD2
V: TRBV7-2
DNA: TGTGCCAGCAGCCGGGACTACGGGGGCGAGCAGTACTTC
CDR3: CASSRDYGGEQYF

size: few
J: TRBJ1-5
D: -
V: TRBV30
DNA: TGTGCCTGGAATAGACAGCTCAATCAGCCCCAGCATTTT
CDR3: CAWNRQLNQPQHF

size: few
J: TRBJ2-1
D: TRBD2
V: TRBV6-1
DNA: TGTGCCATCAACGTAATAGCGGGAGGGCCAAATGAGCAGTTCTTC
CDR3: CAINVIAGGPNEQFF

size: -
J: TRBJ2-1
D: TRBD2
V: TRBV9
DNA: TGTGCCAGCACCCTTGGGGGGGGGACCTACAATGAGCAGTTCTTC
CDR3: CASTLGGGTYNEQFF

size: few
J: TRBJ1-2
D: -
V: TRBV28
DNA: TGTGCCAGCAACCAGAACTATGGCTACACCTTC
CDR3: CASNQNYGYTF

size: -
J: TRBJ2-1
D: TRBD1
V: TRBV30
DNA: TGTGCCTGGAGCAAGGGGGCGGTAATAAACAATGAGCAGTTCTTC
CDR3: CAWSKGAVINNEQFF

size: -
J: TRBJ2-1
D: -
V: TRBV11-2
DNA: TGTGCCAGCAGCTTTAAATGGGCGGGTCGGGGAATGGCGTTCTTC
CDR3: CASSFKWAGRGMAFF

size: few
J: TRBJ1-2
D: TRBD1
V: TRBV6-5
DNA: TGTGCCACCCGGGTGGACAGGGAGGATGGCTACACCTTC
CDR3: CATRVDREDGYTF

size: -
J: TRBJ2-5
D: -
V: TRBV29-1
DNA: TGCAGAGCCTCGGATACACTGCCCTCGAGGGACTTC
CDR3: CRASDTLPSRDF

size: few
J: TRBJ2-7
D: -
V: TRBV2
DNA: TGTGCCATCTCACGGTTGGCGGGGGCCGGGGAGCAGTACTTC
CDR3: CAISRLAGAGEQYF

size: -
J: TRBJ1-2
D: -
V: TRBV14
DNA: TGTGCCAGCAGCCCTAGGTATGGGTCCTATGGCTACACCTTC
CDR3: CASSPRYGSYGYTF

size: once
J: TRBJ1-2
D: -
V: TRBV27
DNA: TGTGCCAGCAGTTTAGCCGGGAGCGGAGATGGCTACACCTTC
CDR3: CASSLAGSGDGYTF

size: few
J: TRBJ1-1
D: -
V: TRBV5-6
DNA: TGTGCCAGCAGCACGGGAAGCCGGGTCCCTGGGACTGAAGCTTTCTTT
CDR3: CASSTGSRVPGTEAFF

size: few
J: TRBJ2-4
D: -
V: TRBV28
DNA: TGTGCCAGTCATAGGGGCGAAAACATTCAGTACTTC
CDR3: CASHRGENIQYF

size: -
J: TRBJ2-5
D: -
V: TRBV7-2
DNA: TGTGCCAGCAGCTTAACAGTTTCTAGCACGGAGACCCAGTACTTC
CDR3: CASSLTVSSTETQYF

size: -
J: TRBJ1-2
D: -
V: TRBV7-9
DNA: TGTGCCAGCAGTTCAGACAGGAGCAACTATGGCTACACCTTC
CDR3: CASSSDRSNYGYTF

size: few
J: TRBJ2-7
D: -
V: TRBV28
DNA: TGTGCCAGCAGCCAGGGGCTCACCCCCAACGAGCAGTACTTC
CDR3: CASSQGLTPNEQYF

size: few
J: TRBJ2-1
D: -
V: TRBV5-1
DNA: TGCGCCAGCCGAGCTCAATCCGCCTACAATGAGCAGTTCTTC
CDR3: CASRAQSAYNEQFF

size: -
J: TRBJ2-6
D: TRBD1
V: TRBV28
DNA: TGTGCCAGCAGTTTACATGGACAGGGAACCTCTGGGGCCAACGTCCTGACTTTC
CDR3: CASSLHGQGTSGANVLTF

size: few
J: TRBJ1-1
D: TRBD1
V: TRBV5-1
DNA: TGCGCCAGCAGCTTGAGAGGACAGGGTAACACTGAAGCTTTCTTT
CDR3: CASSLRGQGNTEAFF

size: -
J: TRBJ1-2
D: TRBD1
V: TRBV7-2
DNA: TGTGCCAGCAGCTCTCCCCTCAGGGGGCGAGGCTACACCTTC
CDR3: CASSSPLRGRGYTF

size: -
J: TRBJ2-1
D: -
V: TRBV6-5
DNA: TGTGCCAGCAGTTATAGTACCCGGGAGTTCTTC
CDR3: CASSYSTREFF

size: few
J: TRBJ2-2
D: TRBD2
V: TRBV5-4
DNA: TGTGCCAGCAGCTTGAGTTTGGGACTACTCAAAACCGGGGAGCTGTTTTTT
CDR3: CASSLSLGLLKTGELFF

size: few
J: TRBJ2-2
D: TRBD2
V: TRBV9
DNA: TGTGCCAGCAGCGTAGCAAGCGGGACGAACACCGGGGAGCTGTTTTTT
CDR3: CASSVASGTNTGELFF

size: few
J: TRBJ2-1
D: TRBD2
V: TRBV11-2
DNA: TGTGCCAGCAGCTTTGTGGGACTAGCGGGAGGATTGGCCTACAATGAGCAGTTCTTC
CDR3: CASSFVGLAGGLAYNEQFF

size: -
J: TRBJ1-1
D: -
V: TRBV10-3
DNA: TGTGCCATCAGTGAGGCGGGGAGTGAAGCTTTCTTT
CDR3: CAISEAGSEAFF

size: -
J: TRBJ2-5
D: TRBD1
V: TRBV4-1
DNA: TGCGCCAGCAGCCGGGGGCAGGGGGCCCGGGAGACCCAGTACTTC
CDR3: CASSRGQGARETQYF

size: few
J: TRBJ2-3
D: -
V: TRBV5-1
DNA: TGCGCCAGCAGTCAGGGGAGTGCAGATACGCAGTATTTT
CDR3: CASSQGSADTQYF

size: -
J: TRBJ2-7
D: -
V: TRBV13
DNA: TGTGCCAGCAGCTTATCCACGGGAGTCTACTACTACGAGCAGTACTTC
CDR3: CASSLSTGVYYYEQYF

size: -
J: TRBJ2-5
D: -
V: TRBV28
DNA: TGTGCCAGCAGCCAAGGCAGGGAAGAGACCCAGTACTTC
CDR3: CASSQGREETQYF

size: few
J: TRBJ1-2
D: -
V: TRBV15
DNA: TGTGCCACCAGCAAGGGGACATCGCCACGGGGCTACACCTTC
CDR3: CATSKGTSPRGYTF

size: -
J: TRBJ1-2
D: TRBD1
V: TRBV5-6
DNA: TGTGCCAGCAGCTCTAGATCGACAGGGGAAGGCTACACCTTC
CDR3: CASSSRSTGEGYTF

size: few
J: TRBJ2-3
D: TRBD2
V: TRBV29-1
DNA: TGCAGCGTTGACCCTGCGGGAGAGACGCAGTATTTT
CDR3: CSVDPAGETQYF

size: -
J: TRBJ2-7
D: TRBD2
V: TRBV5-1
DNA: TGCGCCAGCAGCTTGGGGGGGACTAGCGAAGCCTACGAGCAGTACTTC
CDR3: CASSLGGTSEAYEQYF